This TCR beta chain comes out of a study of prognosis after radiotherapy for stage I lung cancer. Genomic DNA provided the template from which TCR beta CDR3 was amplified by two-round multiplex PCR. Specific primers for each TRBV and TRBJ gene were what first-round PCR used. MiXCR, applied by TCRdb to the multiplex PCR reads, yields one record per CDR3 protein. Found here are about 51,000 distinct CDR3 sequences, roughly 36% of them singletons; the top ten hold roughly 10%. This clonotype was picked up many times. Its antigen remains unknown. Two sampling time points were used, and roughly 6.2 milliliters of peripheral blood were drawn at each. With V trimmed by 9 bases and J by 4 bases, 14 bases remained unmatched. The CDR3 is made up of 16 amino acids. General study results and limits: Lower Shannon entropy values were found after stereotactic body radiation therapy in patients who developed distant metastases. A determination of whether the expanded TCR clones were tumor-specific was not made. Differential TRBV and TRBJ gene usage was reported between patients with metastases and patients without them.

V and J are TRBV12-3 or TRBV12-4 and TRBJ2-3, with 9 bases that match TRBD2. This clonotype was sampled from a donor older than 45 with non-small cell lung cancer. The sample here was PBMCs, taken before or after stereotactic body radiation therapy (not recorded which). The CDR3 bases are TGTGCCAGTCACTCGTTAGCGGGAGTCTTTTCAGATACGCAGTATTTT. Encoded protein: CASHSLAGVFSDTQYF.